This entry lists 23 T cell receptor beta chains sequenced from one sample in a study of blood T cell repertoires in COVID-19. Assay: immunoSEQ multiplex PCR; the TCRdb copy retains only in-frame clones and omits some. The sample holds roughly 260,000 clones; about 87% are singletons and the top ten take approximately 3.8%. Sequencing input: peripheral blood. Receptors were obtained from a man aged 55 to 70 who had recovered from COVID-19.

V is TRBV2 and J is TRBJ2-3, with 7 bases identical to TRBD2. CDR1 is SNHLY and CDR2 is FYNNEI in the germline V gene. The CDR3 is 17 amino acids. V lost 7 bases to trimming and J lost 4 bases; unmatched junction nucleotides: 17. CDR3 loop: CASKGARQGSGADTQYF. CDR3 nucleotide sequence: TGTGCCAGCAAGGGTGCTAGGCAGGGAAGCGGGGCAGATACGCAGTATTTT.

This clone was counted once. The CDR3 sequence is CASSYERGYQETQYF. In DNA, the CDR3 is TGTGCCAGCAGTTACGAGCGGGGGTACCAAGAGACCCAGTACTTC. The chain links TRBV6-2 or TRBV6-3 to TRBJ2-5; 8 bases map to TRBD2. Looked up from germline, CDR1 is MNHEY and CDR2 is SVGEGT. Trimming took 2 bases from V and 0 from J; bases not matched to a gene: 2. The CDR3 covers 15 residues.

V usage is TRBV6-5 and J usage is TRBJ2-3, with unresolved D. The V end was cut by 6 bases, the J end by 0 bases, with 7 bases between. The CDR3 has 13 residues. Per the germline V gene, CDR1 is MNHEY and CDR2 is SVGAGI. For the CDR3, the DNA is TGTGCCAGCAGCCCAGTGAGCACAGATACGCAGTATTTT. Translated: CASSPVSTDTQYF.

This chain joins TRBV7-3 and TRBJ2-5; TRBD1 matches at 7 bases. Germline CDR1 reads SGHTA; CDR2 reads FQGTGA. CDR3 size: 13 residues. V lost 5 bases and J lost 4; bases outside the gene matches: 4. CDR3 bases: TGTGCCAGCAGCATTACAGGGGCAGAGACCCAGTACTTC. Amino acids: CASSITGAETQYF. Full variable domain (outside the CDR3, taken from reference TRBV7-3 and TRBJ2-5): GAGVSQTPSNKVTEKGKYVELRCDPISGHTALYWYRQSLGQGPEFLIYFQGTGAADDSGLPNDRFFAVRPEGSVSTLKIQRTERGDSAVYLCASSITGAETQYFGPGTRLLVL.

The chain employs TRBV4-2 and TRBJ2-7; TRBD1 aligns across 7 bases. Germline-derived CDR1 and CDR2 are LGHNA and YNFKEQ. The CDR3 is 13 amino acids. V shed 3 bases, J shed 7 bases, and the junction held 6 bases outside the gene matches. DNA of the CDR3: TGTGCCAGCAGCCATTACAGGGGCTGGGAGCAGTACTTC. Encoded protein: CASSHYRGWEQYF.

The chain couples TRBV6-5 to TRBJ2-7; 10 nucleotides line up with TRBD1. This CDR3 has 14 residues. Per germline, CDR1 MNHEY and CDR2 SVGAGI. V shed 7 bases, J shed 5 bases, and the junction held 8 bases outside the gene matches. CDR3 amino acids: CASTRGDRGNEQYF. The CDR3 DNA follows: TGTGCCAGCACCAGAGGGGACAGGGGCAACGAGCAGTACTTC.

The V gene is TRBV19, the J gene TRBJ2-1; TRBD2 aligns across 8 bases. The CDR3 totals 18 residues. From germline, CDR1 is LNHDA and CDR2 SQIVND (reference sequence). Trimming at V came to 4 bases and at J to 2 bases, leaving 13 bases not matched to a gene. This chain's CDR3 is CASSTSPGGIRTYNEQFF. CDR3 nucleotides: TGTGCCAGTAGTACATCCCCGGGGGGGATAAGGACCTACAATGAGCAGTTCTTC.

The rearrangement joins TRBV5-1 to TRBJ1-1; 7 nucleotides match TRBD1. This CDR3 comprises 13 residues. The trim removed 4 bases at V and 5 bases at J, leaving 5 bases unmatched. Germline-derived CDR1 and CDR2 are SGHRS and YFSETQ. The CDR3 region is CASSPGQTTEAFF. CDR3 nucleotide sequence: TGCGCCAGCAGCCCGGGACAGACGACTGAAGCTTTCTTT.

This chain links TRBV4-2 with TRBJ2-1, with 10 positions matching TRBD2. This CDR3 spans 17 amino acids. The germline V gene has CDR1 LGHNA and CDR2 YNFKEQ. The V and J ends lost 7 bases and 1 base, in that order; junction bases with no gene match: 10. CDR3 residues: CASKRRERGGSYNEQFF. CDR3 in DNA: TGTGCCAGCAAGCGAAGGGAGCGGGGGGGATCCTACAATGAGCAGTTCTTC.

To note about this clone: At one boundary the junction diverges from the germline segment, which might be a read error. The rearrangement links TRBV25-1 to TRBJ2-7; 7 nucleotides match TRBD1. This CDR3 comprises 14 residues. The germline gives CDR1 MGHDK, CDR2 SYGVNS. This chain's CDR3 is CASSQYRGTYEQYF. The CDR3, as DNA: TGTGCCAGCAGTCAATACAGGGGTACCTACGAGCAGTACTTC.

This CDR3 reads CASSYSLPGGLSGYEQYF. In DNA form, the CDR3 reads TGTGCCAGCAGTTATTCCCTACCGGGAGGTTTGTCGGGGTACGAGCAGTACTTC. The rearrangement links TRBV6-9 to TRBJ2-7, with 7 bases fitting TRBD2. The CDR3 runs 18 residues. Germline V gives CDR1 MNHGY, CDR2 SVAAGI. Germline trimming cut 0 bases from V and 4 bases from J; bases unmatched to any gene: 15.

The chain is built from TRBV7-2 and TRBJ1-2, with TRBD1 matching 7 bases. The CDR3 has 18 residues. CDR1 and CDR2 from the germline V gene are SGHTA and FQGNSA. Germline trimming cut 4 bases from V and 2 bases from J; bases unmatched to any gene: 16. The CDR3 DNA reads TGTGCCAGCAGCTCTTCTGGACCCGGTAGGGGGCGCAACTATGGCTACACCTTC. Translated, it gives CASSSSGPGRGRNYGYTF.

The J gene is TRBJ2-7, the V gene TRBV11-2, with TRBD1 matching 9 bases. From germline, CDR1 is SGHAT and CDR2 FQNNGV. This CDR3 has 17 amino acids. Unmatched junction bases numbered 12, after V lost 2 bases and J lost 4 bases. The CDR3 protein is CASSLLPPGQGVYEQYF. CDR3 DNA sequence: TGTGCCAGCAGCTTACTACCACCGGGACAGGGCGTATACGAGCAGTACTTC.

The rearrangement joins TRBV18 to TRBJ2-7; 7 bases agree with TRBD2. The CDR3 totals 16 residues. The junction had 11 bases not matched to a gene; V was cut back by 4 bases and J by 2 bases. The V gene's germline CDR1 is KGHSH and CDR2 LQKENI. CDR3 loop: CASSLNSGRETYEQYF. The CDR3 DNA is TGTGCCAGCTCACTCAACTCAGGGAGGGAAACCTACGAGCAGTACTTC.

The chain combines TRBV29-1 with TRBJ2-7; a possible D gene is TRBD1 (6 bases). V gave up 4 bases and J gave up 0 bases, with 13 bases separating them. The CDR3 runs 14 residues. Germline V gives CDR1 SQVTM, CDR2 ANQGSEA. The CDR3 DNA reads TGCAGCGTTGCTACAACAGGGACCTCCTACGAGCAGTACTTC. Amino acid sequence: CSVATTGTSYEQYF.

This chain uses TRBV7-9 with TRBJ1-2, with 12 bases lining up with TRBD1. The CDR3 totals 14 residues. V lost 4 bases and J lost 14; bases outside the gene matches: 11. The V gene's germline CDR1 is SEHNR and CDR2 FQNEAQ (reference sequence). The CDR3: CASSSPGQGASETF. The CDR3 DNA is TGTGCCAGCAGCTCACCGGGACAGGGGGCGTCGGAGACCTTC.

The chain couples TRBV4-2 to TRBJ2-1; 9 bases map to TRBD1. From germline, CDR1 is LGHNA and CDR2 YNFKEQ. This CDR3 comprises 16 residues. V was pared by 5 bases and J by 6 bases, with 11 bases of the junction left unmatched. The CDR3 sequence is CASSFYRTGVGNEQFF. The CDR3 DNA reads as TGTGCCAGCAGCTTCTACCGGACAGGGGTGGGCAATGAGCAGTTCTTC.

This chain links TRBV7-9 with TRBJ2-4; no clear D. Trimming took off 5 bases at V and 5 bases at J, with 7 bases between the two ends. The CDR3 length is 12 residues. Germline V gene data show CDR1 as SEHNR and CDR2 as FQNEAQ (reference sequence). The CDR3 sequence: CASSPGENIQYF. The CDR3 DNA follows: TGTGCCAGCAGCCCCGGTGAAAACATTCAGTACTTC.

The V call is TRBV6-6, the J call TRBJ2-7; D might be TRBD2 (6 bases). Trimming pared 5 bases from V and 2 bases from J, leaving 10 bases between. Germline V CDR1 and CDR2: MNHNY, SVGAGI (reference sequence). The CDR3 runs 13 residues. DNA for the CDR3: TGTGCCAGCAGTCCCCGCGGGACCTACGAGCAGTACTTC. Residues: CASSPRGTYEQYF.

The chain has TRBV5-6 and TRBJ2-4, with 8 bases that match TRBD1. Germline loops: CDR1 SGHDT, CDR2 YYEEEE. With V trimmed by 4 bases and J by 1 base, 4 bases remained unmatched. This CDR3 is 15 amino acids long. The CDR3 loop reads CASSGTGFAKNIQYF. CDR3 sequence (DNA): TGTGCCAGCAGCGGGACAGGCTTCGCCAAAAACATTCAGTACTTC.

V and J are TRBV11-1 and TRBJ2-7, with unresolved D. V was shortened by 0 bases and J by 6 bases, with 9 bases between the two germline ends. This CDR3 comprises 13 residues. In germline, CDR1 is SGHAT, CDR2 FQDESV (reference sequence). CDR3 region: CASSLARSVEQYF. CDR3 sequence (DNA): TGTGCCAGCAGCTTAGCGCGGTCAGTCGAGCAGTACTTC. Filled out from reference TRBV11-1 and TRBJ2-7, the complete variable domain reads EAEVAQSPRYKITEKSQAVAFWCDPISGHATLYWYRQILGQGPELLVQFQDESVVDDSQLPKDRFSAERLKGVDSTLKIQPAELGDSAMYLCASSLARSVEQYFGPGTRLTVT.

The chain recombines TRBV6-5 with TRBJ1-5; TRBD1 matches 7 bases. This CDR3 has 14 residues. The germline V gene has CDR1 MNHEY and CDR2 SVGAGI. The J segment lost 0 bases and the V segment lost 6 bases, leaving 2 bases of the junction unmatched. This CDR3 is CASSRDSSNQPQHF. CDR3 in DNA: TGTGCCAGCAGCAGGGACAGTAGCAATCAGCCCCAGCATTTT.

The chain employs TRBV3-1 (or the pseudogene TRBV3-2) and TRBJ2-3; 7 positions match TRBD2. Looked up from germline, CDR1 is LGHDT and CDR2 is YNNKEL (reference sequence). V was clipped by 2 bases and J by 11 bases; unmatched bases: 13. The CDR3 is 15 residues long. The chain's CDR3 is CASSQSSAGSGVQYF. For the CDR3, the DNA is TGTGCCAGCAGCCAATCTTCAGCGGGGTCCGGGGTGCAGTATTTT.